These 29 T cell receptor beta chains originate from one sample sequenced in a study of blood T cell repertoires in COVID-19. Generated by immunoSEQ multiplex PCR, the TCRdb table keeps only in-frame clones and is missing some. The sample has 130,000 to 150,000 clones, approximately 81% seen once. The specimen was peripheral blood. Every receptor here comes from a human donor in a cohort sampled during active COVID-19.

This chain links TRBV4-3 with TRBJ2-5; possible D gene TRBD1, 6 bases. Trimming left V 2 bases short and J 7 bases short, with 20 bases between. The CDR3 totals 16 residues. Germline V CDR1 and CDR2: LGHNA, YSLEER. This CDR3 is CASSQTDRTPGGTQYF. Here the CDR3 DNA reads TGCGCCAGCAGCCAAACCGACAGGACCCCCGGAGGGACCCAGTACTTC.

This chain links TRBV5-6 with TRBJ2-5; no clear D. The CDR3 is 14 residues long. Germline V gene data show CDR1 as SGHDT and CDR2 as YYEEEE. The V end lost 0 bases, the J end lost 5 bases, and 11 bases lay between the germline ends. CDR3 DNA: TGTGCCAGCAGCTTGGGGGTGCTGAGGGAGACCCAGTACTTC. It specifies CASSLGVLRETQYF.

There are a few counts of this clone. V gene TRBV24-1 combines with J gene TRBJ2-2; 9 nucleotides match TRBD1. V dropped 3 bases and J dropped 5; count of bases not matched to a gene: 18. Germline CDR1 is KGHDR and CDR2 is SFDVKD. This CDR3 spans 20 amino acids. In nucleotides, the CDR3 is TGTGCCACCAGTGATCCGTCCCGGGACAGGGTGACGGGAGTAACCGGGGAGCTGTTTTTT. Amino acids: CATSDPSRDRVTGVTGELFF.

This clone showed up just a few times. The chain recombines TRBV18 with TRBJ2-1, with TRBD2 matching over 14 bases. V lost 8 bases to trimming and J lost 7 bases; unmatched junction nucleotides: 7. CDR3 length equals 15 residues. The germline CDR1 and CDR2 sequences are KGHSH and LQKENI. Here the CDR3 reads CASLGLAGGNNEQFF. CDR3 nucleotides: TGTGCCAGCCTCGGACTAGCGGGAGGAAATAATGAGCAGTTCTTC. Filled out from reference TRBV18 and TRBJ2-1, the complete variable domain reads NAGVMQNPRHLVRRRGQEARLRCSPMKGHSHVYWYRQLPEEGLKFMVYLQKENIIDESGMPKERFSAEFPKEGPSILRIQQVVRGDSAAYFCASLGLAGGNNEQFFGPGTRLTVL.

Note on this clone: A read error may produce the germline difference seen at one junction end. The V and J genes are TRBV28 and TRBJ2-7, with 10 bases that match TRBD2. The CDR3 is 15 residues long. Germline V gives CDR1 MDHEN, CDR2 SYDVKM. The CDR3 DNA follows: TGTGCCAGCAGTTTATCGGGTAGCGGGAGGAATACGGCGCACTTC. Protein product: CASSLSGSGRNTAHF. Using reference TRBV28 and TRBJ2-7 for the parts outside the CDR3, the full variable domain is DVKVTQSSRYLVKRTGEKVFLECVQDMDHENMFWYRQDPGLGLRLIYFSYDVKMKEKGDIPEGYSVSREKKERFSLILESASTNQTSMYLCASSLSGSGRNTAHFGPGTRLTVT.

V is TRBV6-6 and J is TRBJ2-1, with 7 bases aligning to TRBD1. The CDR3 loop spans 15 amino acids. In germline, CDR1 is MNHNY, CDR2 SVGAGI (reference sequence). V lost 4 bases and J lost 8; bases outside the gene matches: 11. CDR3 region: CASSLGGQVLDEQFF. The DNA for the CDR3 is TGTGCCAGCAGTTTAGGAGGACAGGTATTGGATGAGCAGTTCTTC.

This rearrangement joins TRBV7-3 to TRBJ2-1, with 11 bases matching TRBD2. This CDR3 has 15 amino acids. The ends lost 5 bases at V and 8 bases at J; junction bases unmatched: 8. Germline V CDR1 and CDR2: SGHTA, FQGTGA. The CDR3 reads CASSQIAGGLHEQFF. The CDR3 DNA is TGTGCCAGCAGCCAAATAGCGGGAGGGCTCCATGAGCAGTTCTTC.

The rearrangement links TRBV14 to TRBJ2-5; 10 positions match TRBD2. The CDR3 extends over 16 amino acids. The germline gives CDR1 SGHDN, CDR2 FVKESK. V shed 3 bases and J 5 bases; nucleotides not matched to a gene: 9. The CDR3 DNA follows: TGTGCCAGCAGCCATCCGAGCGGGAGGGCCTGGGAGACCCAGTACTTC. Protein sequence: CASSHPSGRAWETQYF.

The chain carries TRBV4-2 and TRBJ2-2; 10 bases line up with TRBD2. This CDR3 contains 18 residues. J lost 0 bases, V lost 1 base, and 5 bases had no gene match. CDR1 is LGHNA and CDR2 is YNFKEQ in the germline V gene. The DNA for the CDR3 is TGTGCCAGCAGCCAAGCTAGCGGGAGTGTTCCGAACACCGGGGAGCTGTTTTTT. It translates to CASSQASGSVPNTGELFF.

In this sample, this clone turned up once. The genes are TRBV6-5 and TRBJ1-5, with 7 nucleotides matching TRBD1. Germline CDR1 reads MNHEY; CDR2 reads SVGAGI. Unmatched junction bases numbered 1, after V lost 7 bases and J lost 1 base. CDR3 size: 13 residues. The CDR3: CASNRGSNQPQHF. The CDR3 DNA reads as TGTGCCAGCAACAGGGGAAGCAATCAGCCCCAGCATTTT.

The chain employs TRBV6-2 or TRBV6-3 and TRBJ2-7, with 10 bases fitting TRBD2. The germline gives CDR1 MNHEY, CDR2 SVGEGT. The V and J ends lost 4 bases and 0 bases, in that order; junction bases with no gene match: 9. This CDR3 is built from 17 residues. This chain's CDR3 is CASSLRTSGDRSYEQYF. DNA for the CDR3: TGTGCCAGCAGTTTAAGGACTAGCGGAGACCGCTCCTACGAGCAGTACTTC.

This chain connects TRBV27 to TRBJ2-7; TRBD2 matches 9 bases. The V segment lost 6 bases and the J segment 3 bases; nucleotides outside the gene matches: 6. This CDR3 has 14 amino acids. Per germline, CDR1 MNHEY and CDR2 SMNVEV (reference sequence). The CDR3 DNA follows: TGTGCCAGCAGGCGGGGGGGCGGCTTCTACGAGCAGTACTTC. Protein sequence: CASRRGGGFYEQYF.

A single count supports this clone. J is TRBJ1-5 and V is TRBV12-5, with D tentatively TRBD1 (5 bases). CDR1 and CDR2 (germline): LGHNT, FRNRAP. The length of the CDR3 is 14 residues. V was cut by 3 bases and J by 2 bases, with 8 bases left in between. The CDR3 DNA reads TGTGCTAGTGGTTTAGAAGGGGGCAATCAGCCCCAGCATTTT. Its protein is CASGLEGGNQPQHF.

This chain joins TRBV3-1 (or the pseudogene TRBV3-2) and TRBJ1-2, with a tentative D call TRBD1 (5 bases). Germline CDR1 reads LGHDT; CDR2 reads YNNKEL (reference sequence). V dropped 3 bases and J dropped 6 bases, with 8 bases sitting between them. CDR3 size: 12 residues. CDR3: CASSQGPNGYTF. The CDR3 region has the DNA TGTGCCAGCAGCCAGGGGCCGAATGGCTACACCTTC.

The chain carries TRBV7-3 and TRBJ2-5; D might be TRBD1 (6 bases). The germline CDR1 and CDR2 sequences are SGHTA and FQGTGA. This CDR3 spans 13 amino acids. With 5 bases removed from V and 4 bases from J, the gap between germline ends came to 11 bases. This CDR3 reads CASSTGFLETQYF. The CDR3 bases are TGTGCCAGCAGCACAGGGTTTCTAGAGACCCAGTACTTC.

The rearrangement links TRBV11-3 to TRBJ2-5; TRBD2 might be the D (6 bases). CDR1 is SGHNT, CDR2 YENEEA, per germline. The V end lost 5 bases, the J end lost 4 bases, and 14 bases lay between the germline ends. This CDR3 comprises 14 residues. This CDR3 is CASSPGFGGETQYF. In DNA form, the CDR3 reads TGTGCCAGCAGCCCCGGGTTCGGGGGAGAGACCCAGTACTTC.

Only one count was recorded for this clone. The chain has TRBV9 and TRBJ1-6; no clear D. Germline V CDR1 and CDR2: SGDLS, YYNGEE. V was clipped by 0 bases and J by 8 bases, with 9 bases between them. The CDR3 has 14 amino acids. Written as DNA, the CDR3 is TGTGCCAGCAGCGTAGGACGTCGGGATTCACCCCTCCACTTT. Its protein is CASSVGRRDSPLHF.

This chain joins TRBV7-6 and TRBJ2-5, with 12 positions matching TRBD2. J lost 1 base, V lost 1 base, and 7 bases had no gene match. From germline, CDR1 is SGHVS and CDR2 FNYEAQ. CDR3 size: 18 residues. The CDR3 nucleotides are TGTGCCAGCAGCTTAGAGGTCCCGGGACTAGCGGGCCAAGAGACCCAGTACTTC. This gives the protein CASSLEVPGLAGQETQYF.

The chain links TRBV19 to TRBJ2-7, with 10 bases lining up with TRBD2. The germline V gene has CDR1 LNHDA and CDR2 SQIVND (reference sequence). This CDR3 comprises 16 residues. Unmatched junction bases numbered 10, after V lost 6 bases and J lost 2 bases. CDR3 nucleotides: TGTGCCAGTAGCCCACAAAATAGCGGGAGGACCTACGAGCAGTACTTC. Encoded protein: CASSPQNSGRTYEQYF.

The gene calls are TRBV6-2 or TRBV6-3 and TRBJ2-4; 9 positions agree with TRBD1. Trimming cost V 5 bases and J 7 bases; bases outside gene matches: 6. Germline-derived CDR1 and CDR2 are MNHEY and SVGEGT. The CDR3 is 14 residues long. As DNA, the CDR3 is TGTGCCAGCAGTCCCTGGGACAGGGCTAACATTCAGTACTTC. It is translated as CASSPWDRANIQYF.

This clone was counted a few times. This rearrangement joins TRBV11-2 to TRBJ2-7; 7 nucleotides match TRBD2. CDR3 length equals 15 residues. V shed 4 bases and J 5 bases; nucleotides not matched to a gene: 11. Germline V gene lookup returns CDR1 SGHAT and CDR2 FQNNGV. CDR3: CASSSTGGAGDEQYF. The CDR3 DNA sequence: TGTGCCAGCAGCTCAACGGGGGGAGCCGGCGACGAGCAGTACTTC.

V is TRBV5-1 and J is TRBJ2-5, with D perhaps TRBD1 (7 bases). The V and J ends lost 0 bases and 4 bases respectively, with 10 bases between them. The V gene's germline CDR1 is SGHRS and CDR2 YFSETQ. The CDR3 is 14 residues long. The CDR3 reads CASSLAGGIETQYF. The CDR3 nucleotides are TGCGCCAGCAGCTTGGCAGGGGGGATAGAGACCCAGTACTTC.

The chain recombines TRBV5-4 with TRBJ2-7, with 11 bases lining up with TRBD1. This CDR3 contains 16 residues. The J segment lost 4 bases and the V segment lost 3 bases, leaving 9 bases of the junction unmatched. Per germline, CDR1 SGHNT and CDR2 YYREEE (reference sequence). The CDR3 sequence: CASSSGQGASWYEQYF. The CDR3 DNA follows: TGTGCCAGCAGCTCCGGACAGGGGGCCAGTTGGTACGAGCAGTACTTC.

The chain links TRBV11-2 to TRBJ1-1; D is perhaps TRBD1 (5 bases). This CDR3 spans 16 amino acids. From germline, CDR1 is SGHAT and CDR2 FQNNGV. Trimming removed 5 bases at V and 0 bases at J, with 16 bases between. The CDR3 DNA sequence: TGTGCCAGCAGCCCCCGGGGGAAGGGTATGAACACTGAAGCTTTCTTT. This sequence encodes CASSPRGKGMNTEAFF.

This clone was found once. The CDR3 protein is CASSFYRGEETQYF. The CDR3 DNA is TGTGCCAGCAGCTTCTACAGGGGTGAAGAGACCCAGTACTTC. V and J are TRBV7-2 and TRBJ2-5; 7 bases agree with TRBD1. The CDR3 runs 14 residues. After removal of 3 bases from V and 3 bases from J, the junction contained 4 bases not matched to a gene. In germline, CDR1 is SGHTA, CDR2 FQGNSA.

The chain combines TRBV6-5 with TRBJ1-5; TRBD1 is a possible D gene (5 bases). Germline CDR1 and CDR2: MNHEY and SVGAGI. V gave up 4 bases and J gave up 4 bases, with 11 bases separating them. The CDR3 covers 14 residues. The CDR3: CASSSTGLNQPQHF. The CDR3 DNA is TGTGCCAGCAGTTCCACGGGACTAAATCAGCCCCAGCATTTT.

The chain joins TRBV4-1 to TRBJ1-4; 8 positions agree with TRBD1. The junction had 8 bases not matched to a gene; V was cut back by 0 bases and J by 8 bases. Germline loops: CDR1 MGHRA, CDR2 YSYEKL. This CDR3 comprises 16 residues. CDR3 sequence reads: CASSQEGQGAGEKLFF. CDR3 DNA: TGCGCCAGCAGCCAAGAGGGGCAGGGGGCAGGAGAAAAACTGTTTTTT.

The gene calls are TRBV21-1 and TRBJ1-1. TRBV21-1 is classified as a pseudogene. This CDR3 spans 17 amino acids. CDR3 DNA: TGTGCCATCACCCCCTTGGAGGGGGGGCTGGGGAACACTGAAGCTTTCTTT. Its translation: CAITPLEGGLGNTEAFF.

This chain uses TRBV29-1 with TRBJ1-1, with 7 bases matching TRBD1. Germline lookup yields CDR1 SQVTM and CDR2 ANQGSEA. This CDR3 has 14 amino acids. V lost 4 bases, J lost 0 bases, and 5 bases stayed unmatched. The CDR3 sequence: CSVATGRLNTEAFF. CDR3 DNA sequence: TGCAGCGTTGCGACAGGGAGATTGAACACTGAAGCTTTCTTT.